These T cell receptor beta chains were read from a single sample in a study of shared clonotypes between healthy human individuals. Produced via immunoSEQ multiplex PCR; TCRdb's table is partial and in-frame only. The sample has millions of clones, 95% seen once; the top ten hold 0.1% to 0.15%. What was sequenced was naive CD4+ T cells sorted from blood. These receptors were taken from a man between 18 and 35 years old in good health. Each CDR3 is given with its conserved first and last residue. The D gene is left open where the match is weak. Part of the rows lack a size; the others show once, few, many or a class for expanded clones.

v_gene,d_gene,len,abundance,j_gene,CDR3aa
TRBV2,TRBD2,13,NA,TRBJ2-3,CASLGEGPNTQYF
TRBV28,TRBD1,15,NA,TRBJ2-1,CASSARTGARQGQFF
TRBV9,TRBD2,15,NA,TRBJ2-1,CASSVDSGGYNEQFF
TRBV30,NA,16,NA,TRBJ1-5,CAWTEGVGSGNQPQHF
TRBV7-9,NA,16,NA,TRBJ1-2,CASSPPVNPGASGYTF
TRBV18,NA,13,NA,TRBJ1-2,CASSPDSNYGYTF
TRBV5-1,NA,15,NA,TRBJ1-3,CASSLVPFSGNTIYF
TRBV10-3,NA,14,NA,TRBJ1-3,CAIRAGNSGNTIYF
TRBV19,NA,16,NA,TRBJ2-2,CASSISGVLYGGELFF
TRBV7-2,NA,14,NA,TRBJ2-7,CASSLVEGGYEQYF
TRBV6-5,NA,14,NA,TRBJ1-1,CASSYVGQGAGSFF
TRBV18,NA,12,NA,TRBJ2-7,CASSRTTYEQYF
TRBV11-3,NA,12,NA,TRBJ2-1,CASSLGSNEQFF
TRBV29-1,NA,15,once,TRBJ2-5,CSVKGAGVPQETQYF
TRBV28,NA,15,once,TRBJ2-1,CASSKGLRSYNEQFF
TRBV6-6,NA,15,NA,TRBJ2-7,CASSYGAVNSYEQYF
TRBV30,NA,15,NA,TRBJ2-3,CAWSVPRAYTDTQYF
TRBV29-1,NA,12,NA,TRBJ1-1,CSVDGVNTEAFF
TRBV18,NA,13,NA,TRBJ2-2,CASSLQSPGELFF
TRBV30,NA,15,NA,TRBJ1-6,CAWSFRVSYNSPLHF
TRBV5-4,TRBD2,17,NA,TRBJ2-1,CASSFGLAGGLGNEQFF
TRBV10-3,NA,14,NA,TRBJ2-7,CAISESGDPYEQYF
TRBV27,NA,14,NA,TRBJ1-2,CASSFGGKVGGYTF
TRBV30,TRBD1,15,NA,TRBJ1-5,CAWNPPGQGRQPQHF
TRBV7-2,NA,14,NA,TRBJ2-5,CASSSPGAWETQYF
TRBV5-6,NA,16,NA,TRBJ1-2,CASSQLSGTPSSGYTF
TRBV18,NA,11,NA,TRBJ2-3,CASSPADTQYF
TRBV2,NA,12,NA,TRBJ2-7,CASSGTTYEQYF
TRBV2,NA,13,few,TRBJ2-6,CASSESGANVLTF
TRBV30,NA,13,NA,TRBJ1-5,CAWSPGGNQPQHF
TRBV18,TRBD1,15,NA,TRBJ2-5,CASSPGQGAQETQYF
TRBV20-1,NA,11,NA,TRBJ2-7,CSVKVAYEQYF
TRBV28,NA,12,once,TRBJ2-1,CASSSRDSPPFF
TRBV6-5,TRBD1,15,NA,TRBJ2-1,CASSYHWTGGYEQFF
TRBV30,NA,11,NA,TRBJ2-2,CAWSVELELFF
TRBV7-7,NA,13,NA,TRBJ2-2,CASSPYGGLRLFF
TRBV18,NA,15,NA,TRBJ2-5,CASSPAQGSQETQYF
TRBV7-9,TRBD1,14,NA,TRBJ1-6,CASSDRRDRAPLHF
TRBV18,TRBD1,14,once,TRBJ2-7,CASSLGQENYEQYF
TRBV5-1,TRBD2,14,NA,TRBJ2-1,CASSLELAGEEQFF
TRBV30,NA,13,NA,TRBJ2-3,CAWSVGTKDTQYF
TRBV19,TRBD2,16,NA,TRBJ2-1,CASSMRTSGSENEQFF
TRBV27,NA,15,NA,TRBJ1-5,CASSFRSGGNQPQHF
TRBV6-6,NA,13,NA,TRBJ1-2,CASSYRGGYGYTF
TRBV5-6,TRBD1,15,NA,TRBJ1-3,CASSPTGSSGNTIYF
TRBV5-1,NA,13,NA,TRBJ1-2,CASSIDGLGGYTF
TRBV5-8,NA,16,NA,TRBJ1-5,CASSFAGVPSNQPQHF
TRBV19,NA,13,NA,TRBJ2-1,CASSILQYNEQFF
TRBV5-1,TRBD2,15,NA,TRBJ2-7,CASSSGLAGGFEQYF
TRBV5-1,TRBD1,16,NA,TRBJ2-1,CASSVIQGAGYNEQFF
TRBV15,NA,14,NA,TRBJ2-2,CATRGSEYTGELFF
TRBV29-1,NA,12,once,TRBJ1-2,CSVRGGSGGYTF
TRBV6-1,TRBD1,15,NA,TRBJ1-5,CATFPDRVGNQPQHF
TRBV6-5,TRBD1,14,NA,TRBJ2-7,CASSYGTGPYEQYF
TRBV27,NA,13,NA,TRBJ1-2,CASSPWGLYGYTF
TRBV18,TRBD2,12,NA,TRBJ2-7,CASSGGGYEQYF